This TCR beta chain was found in a study of Ad26.COV2.S vaccination and SARS-CoV-2 variants. Study context: The vaccine Ad26.COV2.S was put into the muscle once, or twice with 56 days between. Study conclusions and caveats: There was reportedly substantial breadth in spike-specific CD8+ and CD4+ T cell responses after vaccination.

Treatment denoted: around 19 received Ad26.COV2.S at low or high dose, single or two shots; about 5 received placebo; per-sample allocation not given. The samples date from day 63 after the first vaccine or placebo injection. The CDR3 runs 15 residues. Deletions cut 4 bases from V and 2 bases from J, with 12 bases between. Germline values: CDR1 MDHEN, CDR2 SYDVKM. The repertoire was sequenced with immunoSEQ multiplex PCR; TCRdb's copy has only in-frame clones and lacks some. The data hold about 350,000 clones, with 70% to 90% observed a single time. As regards this clone: Its antigen remains unidentified.

The input for sequencing was peripheral blood, taken in a trial of Ad26.COV2.S vaccine versus placebo. This clonotype was sampled from a person between 18 and 60 years old who received the Ad26.COV2.S COVID-19 vaccine or a placebo. This chain links TRBV28 with TRBJ2-1; D is ambiguous. The CDR3 nucleotides are TGTGCCAGCAGTTCCACGTTCCACCCCTACAATGAGCAGTTCTTC. Translation gives CASSSTFHPYNEQFF.